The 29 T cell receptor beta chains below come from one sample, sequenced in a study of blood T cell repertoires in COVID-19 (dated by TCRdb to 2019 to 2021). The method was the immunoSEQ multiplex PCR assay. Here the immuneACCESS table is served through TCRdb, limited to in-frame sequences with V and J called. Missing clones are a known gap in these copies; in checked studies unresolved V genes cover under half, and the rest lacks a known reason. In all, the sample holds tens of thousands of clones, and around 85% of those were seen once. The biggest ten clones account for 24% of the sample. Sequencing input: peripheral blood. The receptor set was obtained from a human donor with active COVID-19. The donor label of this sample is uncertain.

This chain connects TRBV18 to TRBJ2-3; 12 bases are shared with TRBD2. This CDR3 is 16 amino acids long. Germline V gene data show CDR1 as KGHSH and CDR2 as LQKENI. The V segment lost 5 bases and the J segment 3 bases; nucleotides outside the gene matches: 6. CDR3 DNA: TGTGCCAGCTCAGAGACTAGCGGGGGTTTTACAGATACGCAGTATTTT. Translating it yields CASSETSGGFTDTQYF.

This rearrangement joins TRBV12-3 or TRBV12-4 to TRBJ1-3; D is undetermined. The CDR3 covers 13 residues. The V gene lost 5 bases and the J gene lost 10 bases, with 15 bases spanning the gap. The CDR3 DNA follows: TGTGCCAGCAGTCAGTCGAGGTCTGTAACCATATATTTT. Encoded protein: CASSQSRSVTIYF.

CDR3 sequence: CASSAQGRPTFF. In nucleotides, the CDR3 is TGTGCCAGCAGCGCGCAGGGGCGCCCCACTTTCTTT. The chain recombines TRBV6-5 with TRBJ1-1; D perhaps matches TRBD1 (6 bases). Looked up from germline, CDR1 is MNHEY and CDR2 is SVGAGI. V lost 6 bases and J lost 12, with 17 bases in between. The length of the CDR3 is 12 residues.

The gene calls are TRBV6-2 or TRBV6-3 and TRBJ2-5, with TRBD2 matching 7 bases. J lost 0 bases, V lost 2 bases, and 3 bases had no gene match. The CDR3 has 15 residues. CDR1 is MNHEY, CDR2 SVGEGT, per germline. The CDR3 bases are TGTGCCAGCAGTTACCTAGCGGAGAACCAAGAGACCCAGTACTTC. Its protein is CASSYLAENQETQYF.

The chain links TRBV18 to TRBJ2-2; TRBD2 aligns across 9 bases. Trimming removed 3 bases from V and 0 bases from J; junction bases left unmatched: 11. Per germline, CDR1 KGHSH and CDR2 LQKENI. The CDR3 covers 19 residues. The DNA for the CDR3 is TGTGCCAGCTCACCGCTGAGTACGAGACTAGCGGCGAACACCGGGGAGCTGTTTTTT. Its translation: CASSPLSTRLAANTGELFF.

CDR3 in DNA: TGCGCCAGCAGCCAATTGCGGGGAGGCTCACCCCTCCACTTT. It codes for CASSQLRGGSPLHF. This chain connects TRBV4-1 to TRBJ1-6; D is uncertain. The germline V and J ends were trimmed by 2 bases and 10 bases, with 12 bases remaining between them. Germline lookup yields CDR1 MGHRA and CDR2 YSYEKL. There are 14 residues in the CDR3.

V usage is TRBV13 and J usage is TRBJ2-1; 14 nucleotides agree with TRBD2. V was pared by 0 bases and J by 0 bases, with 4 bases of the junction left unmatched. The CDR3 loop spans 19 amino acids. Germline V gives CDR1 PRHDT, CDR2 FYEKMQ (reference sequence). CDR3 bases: TGTGCCAGCAGCTTAGGTGGACTAGCGGGAGGTCGCTCCTACAATGAGCAGTTCTTC. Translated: CASSLGGLAGGRSYNEQFF. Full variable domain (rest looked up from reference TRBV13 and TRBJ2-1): AAGVIQSPRHLIKEKRETATLKCYPIPRHDTVYWYQQGPGQDPQFLISFYEKMQSDKGSIPDRFSAQQFSDYHSELNMSSLELGDSALYFCASSLGGLAGGRSYNEQFFGPGTRLTVL.

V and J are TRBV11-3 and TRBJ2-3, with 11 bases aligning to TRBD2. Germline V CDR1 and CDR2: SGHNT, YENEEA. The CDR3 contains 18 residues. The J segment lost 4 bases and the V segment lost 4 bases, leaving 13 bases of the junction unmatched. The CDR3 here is CASSSGWVAGGAPDTQYF. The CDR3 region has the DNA TGTGCCAGCAGCTCCGGTTGGGTAGCGGGAGGGGCCCCAGATACGCAGTATTTT. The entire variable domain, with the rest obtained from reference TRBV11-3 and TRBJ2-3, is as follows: EAGVVQSPRYKIIEKKQPVAFWCNPISGHNTLYWYLQNLGQGPELLIRYENEEAVDDSQLPKDRFSAERLKGVDSTLKIQPAELGDSAVYLCASSSGWVAGGAPDTQYFGPGTRLTVL.

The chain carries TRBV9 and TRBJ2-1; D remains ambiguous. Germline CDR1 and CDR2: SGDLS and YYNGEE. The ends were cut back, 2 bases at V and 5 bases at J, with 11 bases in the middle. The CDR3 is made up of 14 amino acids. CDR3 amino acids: CASSVDWIDNEQFF. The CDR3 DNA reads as TGTGCCAGCAGCGTCGACTGGATTGACAATGAGCAGTTCTTC.

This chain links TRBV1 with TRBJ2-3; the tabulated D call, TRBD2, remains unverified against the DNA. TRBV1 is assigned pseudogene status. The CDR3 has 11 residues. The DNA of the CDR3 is TGCCCCCGCGGGAGGCCGTTCCCGCAGTATTTT. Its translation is CPRGRPFPQYF.

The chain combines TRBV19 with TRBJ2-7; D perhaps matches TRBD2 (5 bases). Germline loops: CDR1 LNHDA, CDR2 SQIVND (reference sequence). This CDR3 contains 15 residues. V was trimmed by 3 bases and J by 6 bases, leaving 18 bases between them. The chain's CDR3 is CASSIGAAAGTEQYF. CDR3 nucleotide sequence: TGTGCCAGTAGTATTGGTGCCGCGGCGGGTACCGAGCAGTACTTC.

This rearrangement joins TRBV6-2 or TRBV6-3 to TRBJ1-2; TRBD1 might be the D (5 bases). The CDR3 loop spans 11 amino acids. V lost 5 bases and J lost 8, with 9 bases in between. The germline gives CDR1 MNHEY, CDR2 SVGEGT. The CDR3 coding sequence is TGTGCCAGCAGTAACGGGGGAGGCTACACCTTC. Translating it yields CASSNGGGYTF.

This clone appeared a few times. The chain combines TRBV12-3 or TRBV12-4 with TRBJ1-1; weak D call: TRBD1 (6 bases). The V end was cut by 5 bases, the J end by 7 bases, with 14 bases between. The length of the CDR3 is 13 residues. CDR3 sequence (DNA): TGTGCCAGCAGTCGCGGGGAGGGGGTTGAAGCTTTCTTT. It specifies CASSRGEGVEAFF.

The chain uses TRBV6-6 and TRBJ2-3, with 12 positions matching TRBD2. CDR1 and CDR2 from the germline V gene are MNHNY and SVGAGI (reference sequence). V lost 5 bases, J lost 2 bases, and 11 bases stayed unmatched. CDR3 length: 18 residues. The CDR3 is CASSHTSGGPRLTDTQYF. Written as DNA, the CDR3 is TGTGCCAGCAGTCACACTAGCGGGGGGCCGAGGCTCACAGATACGCAGTATTTT.

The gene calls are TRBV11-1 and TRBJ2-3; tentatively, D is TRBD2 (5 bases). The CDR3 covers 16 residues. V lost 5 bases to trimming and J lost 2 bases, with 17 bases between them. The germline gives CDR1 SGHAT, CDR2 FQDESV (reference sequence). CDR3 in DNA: TGTGCCAGCAGCCCCCGGCAAGCAGCGGTCACAGATACGCAGTATTTT. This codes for CASSPRQAAVTDTQYF.

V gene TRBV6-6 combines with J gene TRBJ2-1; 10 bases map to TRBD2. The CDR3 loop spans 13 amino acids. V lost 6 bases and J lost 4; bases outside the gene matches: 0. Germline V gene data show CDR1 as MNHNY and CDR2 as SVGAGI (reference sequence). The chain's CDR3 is CASRAGGYNEQFF. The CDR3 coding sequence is TGTGCCAGCAGAGCGGGGGGGTACAATGAGCAGTTCTTC.

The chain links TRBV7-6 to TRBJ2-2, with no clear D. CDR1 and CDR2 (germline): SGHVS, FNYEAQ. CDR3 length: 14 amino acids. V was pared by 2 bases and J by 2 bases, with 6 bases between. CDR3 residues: CASSLNSNTGELFF. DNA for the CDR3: TGTGCCAGCAGCTTAAATTCAAACACCGGGGAGCTGTTTTTT.

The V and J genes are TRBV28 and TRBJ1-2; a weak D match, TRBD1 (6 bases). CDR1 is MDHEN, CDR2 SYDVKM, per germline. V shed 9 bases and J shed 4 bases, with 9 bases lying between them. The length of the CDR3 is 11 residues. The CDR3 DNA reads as TGTGCCAGTGGACAGCCCTATGGCTACACCTTC. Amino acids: CASGQPYGYTF.

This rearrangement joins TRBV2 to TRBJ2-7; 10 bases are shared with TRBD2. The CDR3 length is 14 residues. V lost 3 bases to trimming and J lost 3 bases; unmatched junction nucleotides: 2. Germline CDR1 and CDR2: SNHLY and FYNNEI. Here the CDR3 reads CASSDTSGVYEQYF. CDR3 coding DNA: TGTGCCAGCAGTGATACTAGCGGGGTCTACGAGCAGTACTTC.

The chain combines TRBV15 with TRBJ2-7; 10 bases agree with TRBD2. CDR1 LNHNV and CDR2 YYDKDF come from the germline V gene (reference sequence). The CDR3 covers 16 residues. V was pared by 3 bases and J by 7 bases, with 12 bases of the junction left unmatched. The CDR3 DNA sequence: TGTGCCACCAGCAGGGACATAGCGGGGGGATCGCGAGAGCAGTACTTC. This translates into CATSRDIAGGSREQYF. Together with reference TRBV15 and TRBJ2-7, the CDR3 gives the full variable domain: DAMVIQNPRYQVTQFGKPVTLSCSQTLNHNVMYWYQQKSSQAPKLLFHYYDKDFNNEADTPDNFQSRRPNTSFCFLDIRSPGLGDTAMYLCATSRDIAGGSREQYFGPGTRLTVT.

The CDR3 loop reads CASSPHVGGNTEAFF. CDR3 sequence (DNA): TGTGCCAGCAGCCCCCACGTGGGGGGTAACACTGAAGCTTTCTTT. The V and J genes are TRBV9 and TRBJ1-1; D possibly corresponds to TRBD1 (5 bases). The CDR3 runs 15 residues. V lost 4 bases and J lost 2, with 15 bases in between. CDR1 and CDR2 (germline): SGDLS, YYNGEE.

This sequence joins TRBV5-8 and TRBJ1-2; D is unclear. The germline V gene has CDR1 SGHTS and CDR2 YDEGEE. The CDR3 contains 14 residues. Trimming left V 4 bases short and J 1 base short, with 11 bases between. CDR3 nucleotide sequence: TGTGCCAGCAGCGTCGGACTGGTTAACTATGGCTACACCTTC. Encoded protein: CASSVGLVNYGYTF.

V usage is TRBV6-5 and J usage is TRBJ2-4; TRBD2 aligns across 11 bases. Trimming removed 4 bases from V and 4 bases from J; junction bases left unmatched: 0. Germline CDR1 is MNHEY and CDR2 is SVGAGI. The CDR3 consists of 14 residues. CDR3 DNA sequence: TGTGCCAGCAGTTTAGCGGGGGGGAAAAACATTCAGTACTTC. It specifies CASSLAGGKNIQYF.

The CDR3 bases are TGTGCCATCAGCAGTAGCGGGCGATCGGGCCAAGAGACCCAGTACTTC. As protein: CAISSSGRSGQETQYF. This chain uses TRBV10-3 with TRBJ2-5; 7 bases are shared with TRBD2. The CDR3 loop spans 16 amino acids. Per the germline V gene, CDR1 is ENHRY and CDR2 is SYGVKD. V dropped 6 bases and J dropped 1; count of bases not matched to a gene: 11.

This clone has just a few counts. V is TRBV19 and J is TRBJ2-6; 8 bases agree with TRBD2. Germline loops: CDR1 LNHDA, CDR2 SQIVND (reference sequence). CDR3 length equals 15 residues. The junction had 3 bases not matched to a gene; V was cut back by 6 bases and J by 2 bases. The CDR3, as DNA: TGTGCCAGTAGCCGGGAGGGGACTGGGGCCAACGTCCTGACTTTC. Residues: CASSREGTGANVLTF. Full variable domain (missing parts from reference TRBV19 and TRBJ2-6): DGGITQSPKYLFRKEGQNVTLSCEQNLNHDAMYWYRQDPGQGLRLIYYSQIVNDFQKGDIAEGYSVSREKKESFPLTVTSAQKNPTAFYLCASSREGTGANVLTFGAGSRLTVL.

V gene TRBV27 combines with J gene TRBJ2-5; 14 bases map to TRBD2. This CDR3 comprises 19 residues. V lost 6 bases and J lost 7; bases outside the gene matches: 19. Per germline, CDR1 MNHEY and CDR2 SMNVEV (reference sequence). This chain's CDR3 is CASSSTSGRAGGGEGTQYF. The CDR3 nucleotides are TGTGCCAGCAGCTCGACTAGCGGGAGGGCCGGTGGGGGAGAGGGGACCCAGTACTTC.

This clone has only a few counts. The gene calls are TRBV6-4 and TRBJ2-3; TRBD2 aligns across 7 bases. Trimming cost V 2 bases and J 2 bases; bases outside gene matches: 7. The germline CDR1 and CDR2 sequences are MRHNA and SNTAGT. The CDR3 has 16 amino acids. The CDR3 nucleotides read TGTGCCAGCAGTGACGGGGCTAGCGGAGACACAGATACGCAGTATTTT. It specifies CASSDGASGDTDTQYF.

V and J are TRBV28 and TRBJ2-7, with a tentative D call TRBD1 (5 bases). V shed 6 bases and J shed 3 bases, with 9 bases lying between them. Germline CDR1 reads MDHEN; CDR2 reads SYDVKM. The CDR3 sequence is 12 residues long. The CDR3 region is CASRKTGYEQYF. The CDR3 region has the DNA TGTGCCAGCAGAAAAACAGGCTACGAGCAGTACTTC.

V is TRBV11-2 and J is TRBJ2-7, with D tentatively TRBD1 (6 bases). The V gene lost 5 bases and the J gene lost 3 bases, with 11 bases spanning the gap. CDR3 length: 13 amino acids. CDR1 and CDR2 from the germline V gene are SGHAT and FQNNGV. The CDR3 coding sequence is TGTGCCAGCAGCAACCGACAGGACTACGAGCAGTACTTC. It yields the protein CASSNRQDYEQYF.